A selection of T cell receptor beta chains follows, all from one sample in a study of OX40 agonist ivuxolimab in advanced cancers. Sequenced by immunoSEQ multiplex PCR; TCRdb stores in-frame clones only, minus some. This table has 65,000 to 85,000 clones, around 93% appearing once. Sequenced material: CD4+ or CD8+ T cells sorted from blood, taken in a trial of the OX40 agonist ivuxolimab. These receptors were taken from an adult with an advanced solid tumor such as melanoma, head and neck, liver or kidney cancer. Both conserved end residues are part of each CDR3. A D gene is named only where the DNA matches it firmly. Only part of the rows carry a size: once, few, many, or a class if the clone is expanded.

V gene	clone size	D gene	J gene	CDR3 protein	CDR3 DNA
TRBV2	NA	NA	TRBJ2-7	CAAGQSYEQYF	TGTGCTGCGGGACAGTCCTACGAGCAGTACTTC
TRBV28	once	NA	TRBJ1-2	CASHRIGGGYGYTF	TGTGCCAGCCATCGTATCGGGGGCGGCTATGGCTACACCTTC
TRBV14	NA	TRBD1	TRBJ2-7	CASSQDSGTGGYEQYF	TGTGCCAGCAGCCAGGATAGCGGGACAGGGGGCTACGAGCAGTACTTC
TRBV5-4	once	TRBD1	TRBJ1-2	CASSFPTGVEGYTF	TGTGCCAGCAGCTTTCCTACAGGGGTGGAAGGCTACACCTTC
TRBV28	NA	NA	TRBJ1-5	CASSFPPGLPTEHF	TGTGCCAGCAGTTTCCCCCCTGGACTGCCGACCGAGCATTTT
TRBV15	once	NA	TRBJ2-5	CATSRDPAPAETQYF	TGTGCCACCAGCAGAGATCCGGCCCCCGCAGAGACCCAGTACTTC
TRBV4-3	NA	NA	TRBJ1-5	CASSQGRRSNQPQHF	TGCGCCAGCAGCCAAGGCCGTAGGAGCAATCAGCCCCAGCATTTT
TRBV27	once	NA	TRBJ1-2	CASSFGGNYGYTF	TGTGCCAGCAGTTTTGGGGGGAACTATGGCTACACCTTC
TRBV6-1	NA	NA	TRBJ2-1	CASSEWRGSLYNEQFF	TGTGCCAGCAGTGAATGGCGCGGATCCCTCTACAATGAGCAGTTCTTC
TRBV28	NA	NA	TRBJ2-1	CAVKALPHRDPYNEQFF	TGTGCCGTCAAGGCATTGCCCCACAGGGACCCCTACAATGAGCAGTTCTTC
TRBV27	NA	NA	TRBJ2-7	CASSLRPPAAASGYEQYF	TGTGCCAGCAGTTTAAGGCCACCAGCCGCCGCTTCGGGATACGAGCAGTACTTC
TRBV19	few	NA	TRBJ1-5	CASTWGSLGSQPQHF	TGTGCCAGTACCTGGGGCAGTCTTGGGAGCCAGCCCCAGCATTTT
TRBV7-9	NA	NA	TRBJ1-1	CASSLAAGGNTEAFF	TGTGCCAGCAGCTTAGCGGCAGGAGGGAACACTGAAGCTTTCTTT
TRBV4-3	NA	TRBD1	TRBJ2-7	CASSQDRQGSEQYF	TGCGCCAGCAGCCAAGATCGACAGGGATCCGAGCAGTACTTC
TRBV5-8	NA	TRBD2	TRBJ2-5	CASSLGSTSGGYQETQYF	TGTGCCAGCAGCTTGGGTTCGACTAGCGGGGGGTACCAAGAGACCCAGTACTTC